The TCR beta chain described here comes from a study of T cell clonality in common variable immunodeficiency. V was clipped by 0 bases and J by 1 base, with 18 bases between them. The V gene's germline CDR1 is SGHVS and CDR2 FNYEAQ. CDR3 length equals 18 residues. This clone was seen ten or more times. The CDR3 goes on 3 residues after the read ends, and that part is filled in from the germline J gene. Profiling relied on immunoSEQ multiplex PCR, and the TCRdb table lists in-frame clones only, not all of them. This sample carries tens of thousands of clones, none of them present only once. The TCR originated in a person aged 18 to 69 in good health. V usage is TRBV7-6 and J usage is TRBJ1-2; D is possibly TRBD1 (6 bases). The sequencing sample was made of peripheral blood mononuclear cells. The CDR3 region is CASSLAGRGTFLNYGYTF. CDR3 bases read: TGTGCCAGCAGCTTAGCGGGGAGGGGGACCTTCCTTAACTATGGC.